Described below is a single T cell receptor beta chain sequence and its context. These data are taken from a study of T cell responses to AZD1222 COVID-19 vaccine. Turning to the study itself: Pooled together were second doses at about 4 or about 12 weeks.

Trimming pared 2 bases from V and 9 bases from J, leaving 17 bases between. CDR1 and CDR2 from the germline V gene are SNHLY and FYNNEI. This CDR3 contains 16 residues. Produced via immunoSEQ multiplex PCR; TCRdb's table is partial and in-frame only. The sample lists roughly 180,000 clones, roughly 88% occurring once. The sample here was peripheral blood, taken on day 0 of AZD1222 vaccination. V usage is TRBV2 and J usage is TRBJ1-6; no reliable D call. The receptor was isolated from an adult in good health. CDR3 sequence reads: CASSENPQSLGSPLHF. CDR3 DNA sequence: TGTGCCAGCAGTGAAAACCCCCAGAGCTTGGGTTCACCCCTCCACTTT. The full variable domain, rest sourced from reference TRBV2 and TRBJ1-6, is EPEVTQTPSHQVTQMGQEVILRCVPISNHLYFYWYRQILGQKVEFLVSFYNNEISEKSEIFDDQFSVERPDGSNFTLKIRSTKLEDSAMYFCASSENPQSLGSPLHFGNGTRLTVT.